This record covers a single TCR beta chain. No antigen is known for it. Base qualities are not at hand, and no much larger clone is one base apart. The sample comes from a study of CD8 T cells in Susac syndrome (dated by TCRdb to between 2018 and 2021). Some background on the complete study: Of the Susac syndrome patients who were sequenced, more than five had clinically active disease and fewer than ten were in clinical remission. At blood withdrawal, Susac syndrome patients were therapy-naive, treated with corticosteroids (with IVIg additionally given to some), or treated with IVIg alone. Repertoire sequencing was used to test whether CD8+ T cell activation and differentiation in Susac syndrome was antigen driven.

Peripheral blood CD8+ and CD4+ T cells from healthy donors, Susac syndrome patients and multiple sclerosis patients were profiled using high-throughput TCR beta sequencing. The Susac syndrome patients fulfilled recently defined diagnostic criteria for definite or probable disease. Bulk CD8+ and CD4+ T cells were purified magnetically by negative isolation, whereas CD8+ TEMRA cells were enriched by FACS. Blood was collected in EDTA tubes and processed within 24 hours, with PBMCs isolated through density gradient centrifugation. PBMCs destined for TCR sequencing were cryopreserved in liquid nitrogen and later thawed in a 37 °C water bath. The sorted or isolated CD4+, CD8+ and CD8+ TEMRA cells had a purity of 90% or higher. Beyond this particular receptor, the publication reports: The TCR sequencing and HLA analysis was acknowledged to have included a relatively small number of individuals. In patients with Susac syndrome, the CD4+ T cell repertoire showed no detectable clonal expansion.

RNA was extracted with the RNeasy kit and roughly 0.5 to 1 ug was reverse transcribed using random hexamers. TCR beta CDR3 regions were amplified with the immunoSEQ multiplex PCR assay covering 54 Vbeta and 13 Jbeta segments. Bias from PCR amplification was corrected by using a synthetic template baseline for primer optimization and for computational correction. The authors processed their data as follows. Reads were annotated to V, D and J genes according to IMGT and were analyzed with immunoSEQ Analyzer, with only productive sequences retained. Clonality was calculated as one minus the Shannon entropy normalized by log2 of the number of productive unique sequences. Public and private clones were assessed among the 100 most prevalent clones of each patient and control. Clones were defined as Susac-specific if absent from the healthy and MS cohorts, from more than 900 published viral clones and from other ImmuneACCESS disease sequences. In TCRdb, the public reads were trimmed at Q25 with fastp and aligned with MiXCR, with productive beta chains retained. Duplicate CDR3 protein sequences are folded into a single record with the most common DNA and genes. These V and J calls rely on TCRdb rather than the paper's analysis. The sample records around 200,000 distinct CDR3 sequences, 95% of which are singletons. The top ten constitute more than 0.08% of the sample.

This TCR came from a human donor with Susac syndrome. The sequencing sample was made of CD4+ T cells from PBMCs.

The nucleotide sequence is given as TGTGCCTCTGGGGGCCTGGGGGCATACGCTGAAGCTTTCTTT. Its translation reads: CASGGLGAYAEAFF. In this chain, TRBV25-1 is recombined with TRBJ1-1; the D gene is perhaps TRBD1, on 6 matching bases. Based on the germline V gene, the CDR1 and CDR2 sequences are MGHDK and SYGVNS. The CDR3, cysteine through phenylalanine, is 14 amino acids long. Only the CDR3 DNA is retained, 42 bases long and in frame from the first base. V loses 11 bases, J loses 6 bases, and the germline ends lie 22 bases apart.